This is a list of T cell receptor beta chains from one sample in a study of blood T cell repertoires in COVID-19. Assay: immunoSEQ multiplex PCR; the TCRdb copy retains only in-frame clones and omits some. The sample shows about 380,000 clones, less than 85% of them seen only once. The sample consisted of peripheral blood. These receptors originate from a woman aged 18 to 35 with acute or convalescent COVID-19. Both conserved end residues are part of each CDR3. The D gene is left open where the match is weak. Size values are once, few and many counts, or a class for expanded clones, and some rows have none.

clone_size	v_call	j_call	d_call	cdr3_aa	cdr3_nt
.	TRBV11-2	TRBJ2-2	TRBD1	CASSPRDRGFTGELFF	TGTGCCAGCAGCCCCCGGGACAGGGGGTTCACCGGGGAGCTGTTTTTT
.	TRBV19	TRBJ2-2	TRBD2	CASNMGLAGNTGELFF	TGTGCCAGTAATATGGGGCTAGCGGGAAACACCGGGGAGCTGTTTTTT
.	TRBV7-8	TRBJ1-2	.	CASSSPEDSRNYGYTF	TGTGCCAGCAGCTCACCAGAGGACAGTAGAAACTATGGCTACACCTTC
few	TRBV28	TRBJ1-5	.	CASIFQGEVNQPQHF	TGTGCCAGCATTTTCCAAGGGGAGGTGAATCAGCCCCAGCATTTT
.	TRBV19	TRBJ2-1	.	CASSNPGEGDEQFF	TGTGCCAGTAGTAACCCCGGGGAAGGAGATGAGCAGTTCTTC
once	TRBV27	TRBJ2-3	.	CASSLWGGTDTQYF	TGTGCCAGCAGTTTATGGGGGGGCACAGATACGCAGTATTTT
.	TRBV6-6	TRBJ2-7	.	CASSRQGTPYEQYF	TGTGCCAGCAGTCGCCAGGGTACCCCCTACGAGCAGTACTTC
.	TRBV6-5	TRBJ1-1	TRBD1	CASYGQGGAAFF	TGTGCCAGCTACGGACAGGGAGGGGCAGCTTTCTTT
.	TRBV2	TRBJ1-2	.	CASSPPRVIHGYTF	TGTGCCAGCAGCCCCCCCAGGGTCATCCATGGCTACACCTTC
.	TRBV18	TRBJ1-5	TRBD1	CASSPGTGNQPQHF	TGTGCCAGCTCACCAGGGACAGGAAATCAGCCCCAGCATTTT
.	TRBV5-1	TRBJ2-3	TRBD2	CASSLEAGGRADTQYF	TGCGCCAGCAGCTTGGAGGCGGGAGGGAGGGCAGATACGCAGTATTTT
.	TRBV21-1	TRBJ2-7	.	CASSKEPGGGRFPYEQYF	TGTGCCAGCAGCAAGGAACCCGGTGGCGGGAGATTCCCCTACGAGCAGTACTTC
.	TRBV2	TRBJ1-1	.	CASRDLRKYTEAFF	TGTGCCAGCAGGGATCTCAGGAAATACACTGAAGCTTTCTTT
.	TRBV20-1	TRBJ2-3	.	CSASRADTQYF	TGCAGTGCTAGTCGGGCAGATACGCAGTATTTT
.	TRBV9	TRBJ2-7	.	CASSVSGSPGEQYF	TGTGCCAGCAGCGTGTCGGGTTCCCCGGGCGAGCAGTACTTC
.	TRBV9	TRBJ2-3	TRBD2	CASSVGGGITDTQYF	TGTGCCAGCAGCGTAGGCGGGGGAATTACAGATACGCAGTATTTT
.	TRBV3-1/TRBV3-2	TRBJ1-6	.	CASSQRVSRQFNSPLHF	TGTGCCAGCAGCCAAAGAGTTTCGAGACAGTTTAATTCACCCCTCCACTTT
.	TRBV6-5	TRBJ2-7	TRBD1	CASRLRDRGAYEQYF	TGTGCCAGCAGGCTCCGGGACAGGGGCGCCTACGAGCAGTACTTC